These 14 T cell receptor beta chains share one sample of origin, sequenced in a study of identical twins. TCRdb passed the 5' RACE reads through MiXCR, listing each CDR3 protein once. The sample includes about 810,000 distinct CDR3 sequences, approximately 13% of them seen just once. The sample was also linked to a second study, of yellow fever vaccine responses in identical twins.

The sample comprised PBMCs. The receptors shown here come from a woman between 18 and 29 years old in good health.

V usage is TRBV28 and J usage is TRBJ2-7; D gene ambiguous. The CDR3 is 10 residues long. Germline V gene sequence: CDR1 MDHEN, CDR2 SYDVKM. V lost 8 bases to trimming and J lost 3 bases, with 5 bases between them. The CDR3: CASPHYEQYF. The CDR3 DNA reads TGTGCCAGCCCACACTACGAGCAGTACTTC.

This clonotype has at least ten counts. V gene TRBV5-1 combines with J gene TRBJ1-6, with 9 bases that match TRBD1. J gave up 5 bases and V 3 bases, and 6 bases lay outside the gene matches. The CDR3 covers 16 residues. Per germline, CDR1 SGHRS and CDR2 YFSETQ. The DNA for the CDR3 is TGCGCCAGCAGCTCGACCGGGACAGGGCATAATTCACCCCTCCACTTT. Translated, it gives CASSSTGTGHNSPLHF.

The chain recombines TRBV4-1 with TRBJ2-1, with 9 bases matching TRBD2. CDR3 size: 13 residues. The germline gives CDR1 MGHRA, CDR2 YSYEKL. V lost 4 bases to trimming and J lost 10 bases; unmatched junction nucleotides: 5. The CDR3 loop reads CASSRTSGWEQFF. For the CDR3, the DNA is TGCGCCAGCAGCCGAACTAGCGGGTGGGAGCAGTTCTTC.

Only a few counts were recorded for this clonotype. The genes are TRBV10-3 and TRBJ2-1; D uncertain. Germline V gives CDR1 ENHRY, CDR2 SYGVKD. The CDR3 spans 13 residues. Trimming removed 6 bases from V and 12 bases from J, with 18 bases in between. The CDR3 DNA reads as TGTGCCATCAGGAATCGCGAAGAAGGTCTGCAGTTCTTC. Residues: CAIRNREEGLQFF.

This clonotype was detected only a few times. This chain connects TRBV12-3 or TRBV12-4 to TRBJ2-7, with D perhaps TRBD1 (6 bases). V lost 6 bases and J 2 bases, leaving 23 bases between the germline ends. CDR3 length: 17 residues. CDR3 protein: CASSPVGFGDKPYEQYF. CDR3 nucleotide sequence: TGTGCCAGCAGCCCCGTAGGATTCGGGGACAAACCCTACGAGCAGTACTTC.

This clonotype was picked up a small number of times. The V gene is TRBV5-1, the J gene TRBJ1-6; TRBD1 agrees at 7 bases. CDR1 SGHRS and CDR2 YFSETQ come from the germline V gene. V was clipped by 4 bases and J by 5 bases; unmatched bases: 6. CDR3 length: 15 residues. CDR3 in amino acids: CASSPRTGHNSPLHF. In DNA form, the CDR3 reads TGCGCCAGCAGCCCTAGGACAGGTCATAATTCACCCCTCCACTTT.

The chain recombines TRBV9 with TRBJ2-2; no clear D. The CDR3 runs 17 residues. Deletions cut 3 bases from V and 5 bases from J, with 20 bases between. Per the germline V gene, CDR1 is SGDLS and CDR2 is YYNGEE. The CDR3 is CASSAQPGPLMTGELFF. The DNA for the CDR3 is TGTGCCAGCAGCGCCCAACCGGGCCCTCTAATGACCGGGGAGCTGTTTTTT.

The V call is TRBV12-3 or TRBV12-4, the J call TRBJ2-1; 8 positions match TRBD2. The CDR3 contains 12 residues. Germline trimming cut 1 base from V and 15 bases from J; bases unmatched to any gene: 5. The CDR3 nucleotides read TGTGCCAGCAGTTTAGTCCAGCGGGAGTTGTTCTTC. It translates to CASSLVQRELFF.

The CDR3 loop reads CASSQGQGIMNTEAFF. CDR3 sequence (DNA): TGCGCCAGCAGCCAAGGACAGGGCATTATGAACACTGAAGCTTTCTTT. The V gene is TRBV5-1, the J gene TRBJ1-1, with 8 nucleotides matching TRBD1. Looked up from germline, CDR1 is SGHRS and CDR2 is YFSETQ. With V trimmed by 4 bases and J by 0 bases, 8 bases remained unmatched. The CDR3 is 16 residues long. Using reference TRBV5-1 and TRBJ1-1 for the parts outside the CDR3, the full variable domain is KAGVTQTPRYLIKTRGQQVTLSCSPISGHRSVSWYQQTPGQGLQFLFEYFSETQRNKGNFPGRFSGRQFSNSRSEMNVSTLELGDSALYLCASSQGQGIMNTEAFFGQGTRLTVV.

The rearrangement links TRBV6-1 to TRBJ1-1, with D unclear. Germline V gene lookup returns CDR1 MNHNS and CDR2 SASEGT. With 6 bases removed from V and 7 bases from J, the gap between germline ends came to 18 bases. The CDR3 totals 14 residues. The CDR3 protein is CASSVGPRAFEAFF. CDR3 nucleotides: TGTGCCAGCAGCGTCGGACCTAGAGCTTTTGAAGCTTTCTTT.

This clonotype was found many times. V is TRBV10-3 and J is TRBJ2-5; TRBD1 is a possible D gene (6 bases). CDR3 length: 13 residues. Germline V gene sequence: CDR1 ENHRY, CDR2 SYGVKD. V lost 10 bases and J lost 2, with 14 bases in between. Here the CDR3 reads CATRRDTQETQYF. The CDR3 nucleotides are TGTGCCACCCGCCGGGACACTCAAGAGACCCAGTACTTC.

The J gene is TRBJ2-2, the V gene TRBV5-1; D call uncertain. CDR3 length: 15 amino acids. In germline, CDR1 is SGHRS, CDR2 YFSETQ. The V end lost 4 bases, the J end lost 6 bases, and 16 bases lay between the germline ends. The CDR3 region has the DNA TGCGCCAGCAGCGCTGGCGGTGTTTGGCCCGGGGAGCTGTTTTTT. Residues: CASSAGGVWPGELFF.

The gene calls are TRBV15 and TRBJ2-1, with 8 bases matching TRBD1. CDR3 length equals 15 residues. Germline V gene lookup returns CDR1 LNHNV and CDR2 YYDKDF (reference sequence). V was pared by 5 bases and J by 1 base, with 4 bases of the junction left unmatched. CDR3: CATSDGQGSYNEQFF. In DNA form, the CDR3 reads TGTGCCACCAGCGACGGACAGGGTTCCTACAATGAGCAGTTCTTC.

The CDR3 DNA follows: TGTGCCAGCAGTTTTGACCGGGACAAGAATGTGAATACGCAGTATTTT. Translated: CASSFDRDKNVNTQYF. This chain links TRBV27 with TRBJ2-3; maybe TRBD1 (6 bases). V gave up 3 bases and J gave up 7 bases, with 20 bases separating them. This CDR3 has 16 residues. Germline assignment: CDR1 MNHEY and CDR2 SMNVEV (reference sequence).